This paragraph covers one TCR beta chain sequence. The sample holds one count of this clone. Its antigen is currently not known. Per-base quality was not reported, and no clone a single base away is much larger than it. According to the study, the label for this sample's treatment or condition signals: roughly 19 received Ad26.COV2.S at low or high dose, single or two shots; about 5 received placebo; per-sample allocation not given. For vaccine and placebo recipients, the sequenced repertoires came from samples collected on day 63 after the first injection. Cohort 1b enrolled about two dozen adults aged 18-55 years at a single site in Boston, USA, between 29 July and 7 August 2020. As a vaccine, Ad26.COV2.S was a replication-incompetent adenovirus type 26 vector that expressed a prefusion-stabilized SARS-CoV-2 spike protein derived from the original Wuhan strain. From its cysteine to its phenylalanine, the CDR3 spans 14 amino acids. The kept DNA is CDR3 alone, 42 bases in frame from the first base. At the junction V is shortened by 3 bases and J by 7 bases, with 15 bases in between. CDR1 LNHDA and CDR2 SQIVND are derived from the germline V gene (reference sequence).

This entry comes from a study of Ad26.COV2.S vaccination and SARS-CoV-2 variants (dated by TCRdb to the early 2020s). A note on the overall study: Vaccine-arm donors came from COV1001, a multicentre, randomized, double-blind, placebo-controlled phase I-IIa trial of Ad26.COV2.S in healthy adults. Dosing of Ad26.COV2.S was intramuscular, at either 5x10^10 or 1x10^11 viral particles, delivered as one shot or as two shots spaced 56 days apart. Sequencing of the TCRbeta repertoire served to evaluate the specificity and breadth of SARS-CoV-2-reactive T cell receptors following Ad26.COV2.S vaccination. The TCR-sequenced set comprised approximately 32 samples: some 20 Ad26.COV2.S vaccine recipients, 5 placebo recipients and 8 SARS-CoV-2 convalescent individuals. Trial participants were randomized into five groups of five: low-dose or high-dose Ad26.COV2.S given once or twice, or placebo on both occasions. Blinding of investigators to trial group allocation was maintained during experiments and outcome assessment. Overall study outcomes, separate from this receptor: Comparable non-spike TCR breadth was observed between vaccine and placebo recipients, consistent with only spike being contained in the vaccine. Ad26.COV2.S recipients had higher spike-specific TCR breadth than placebo recipients (P = 0.0014). Comparing responses between vaccine doses or regimens was not something the study was powered to do. After vaccination, substantial breadth of spike-specific CD8+ and CD4+ T cell responses was reported. The authors noted that total T cell responses may have been underestimated by the TCR breadth and depth analyses.

The immunoSEQ Assay was used to sequence TCRbeta CDR3 regions. After extraction, genomic DNA underwent amplification by bias-controlled multiplex PCR, followed by high-throughput sequencing. The paper's processing steps were these. Collapsing and filtering of sequences were performed to quantify the absolute abundance of each unique TCRbeta CDR3 region. Usable DNA was measured by amplifying reference genes present in all nucleated cells, and TCRbeta template counts were normalized to that usable DNA to estimate T cell fraction. Repertoire TCRs were annotated as SARS-CoV-2-specific by exact matching of V gene, CDR3 amino acid sequence and J gene to a known reactive TCR set. The reference SARS-CoV-2 TCR set was obtained from MIRA and was filtered for enrichment in COVID-19-positive ImmuneCODE repertoires, whereby public or cross-reactive TCRs were removed. Drawing on the MIRA antigens, annotated TCRs were analysed further at the level of specific ORF or position within ORF. Breadth was defined as the number of annotated unique rearrangements divided by the total number of unique productive rearrangements, and depth was defined as the summed frequency of the annotated unique rearrangements. Group comparisons of TCR breadth used two-sided Wilcoxon rank-sum tests. What TCRdb holds here is the immuneACCESS table cut down to in-frame rearrangements. Part of the clones is not present; checked against another copy, under half of the missing clones reflect an unresolved V gene, and the others are unexplained. D and trimming come from the DNA, and the V and J calls and clone size come from that table. The sample table lists about 480,000 clones, roughly 89% of them with a count of one. Of the sample, over 10% falls within the top ten clones.

The sequence joins TRBV19 to TRBJ1-2, with no confident D gene call. Specimen: peripheral blood, collected in a trial of Ad26.COV2.S vaccine versus placebo. The source is a person between 18 and 65 years old who received the Ad26.COV2.S COVID-19 vaccine or a placebo. The CDR3: CASSIMRGSGGYTF. The nucleotides are TGTGCCAGTAGTATTATGCGGGGAAGTGGTGGCTACACCTTC.